This T cell receptor beta chain is drawn from a study of T cells in Graves' hyperthyroidism and ophthalmopathy (dated by TCRdb to about 2019). Background on the whole study: Peripheral blood was collected at initial diagnosis, before any treatment. After sampling, hyperthyroidism patients received methimazole starting at 30 mg daily, and ophthalmopathy patients received high-dose intravenous methylprednisolone. According to the paper, TCR Vbeta CDR3 sequencing was carried out on 135 peripheral blood samples, which came from fewer than 50 ophthalmopathy, under 85 hyperthyroidism and some 17 progressor patients. The approximately 98 discovery patients were randomly divided into training and test sets at a 7:3 ratio. An independent validation cohort of around 20 hyperthyroidism patients and 15 or so patients who later progressed to ophthalmopathy tested prospective prediction of ophthalmopathy. In addition, the study compared T-cell repertoires in thyroid tissue and in blood from several Graves' hyperthyroidism patients. To identify TCR V-J signatures that set the groups apart, the researchers used a discovery cohort of 90 to 100 patients, made up of 43 with Graves' ophthalmopathy and 57 with stable Graves' hyperthyroidism.

Results and caveats for the whole study, not just this receptor: Blood samples also contained most of the expanded thyroid clonotypes (frequency above 0.001), which suggests that blood repertoires may reflect thyroid immune responses. In validation, the model predicted progression to ophthalmopathy a median of approximately 6.3 months before onset, with about 67% sensitivity and around 76% specificity. A model built on a 13 V-J signature distinguished ophthalmopathy from stable hyperthyroidism, reaching over 85% sensitivity and 81.08% specificity in cross-validation and 80%/75% in testing. Sample size was not statistically predetermined, and investigators were not blinded to group allocation.

Hyperthyroidism patients were newly diagnosed, had a disease duration of under 2 months, and were aged 18 to 65 years. The study excluded patients with uncontrolled infections, other autoimmune diseases, pregnancy or lactation. Diagnoses were based on clinical symptoms, serum thyroxine and TRAb, thyroid ultrasound and orbital computed tomography. For progressor patients, blood was drawn at the first diagnosis of hyperthyroidism, before any ophthalmopathy symptoms had appeared. PBMCs were isolated from roughly 10 ml of fresh peripheral blood by Ficoll-Paque density gradient centrifugation. Progressor patients were defined as those initially diagnosed with Graves' hyperthyroidism in whom ophthalmopathy developed during follow-up. Total RNA was extracted with Trizol reagent, and quality was checked on an Agilent 2100 Bioanalyzer. The TCR beta CDR3 regions were amplified from RNA transcripts. For the first round of RT-PCR on the TCR CDR3, the HTBI primer set was used together with the Qiagen OneStep RT-PCR kit. The libraries were constructed in a second round of multiplex PCR and then size-selected and purified. Paired-end sequencing of the libraries was performed with 100 bp reads on an Illumina HiSeq2000. The study's processing was this. SOAPnuke was used to process the raw data, with reads discarded if the reads contained adapters or uncalled bases, had a mean Phred below 15, or lacked an exact constant-primer or identifier match. COPE v1.2.5 was used to merge the high-quality paired reads, and each unique nucleotide sequence was defined as a clonotype. MiTCR v1.1 was used to align the clonotypes against IMGT TRBV, TRBD and TRBJ reference segments. The analysis included only V-J combinations with a frequency above 0.0001, which together covered roughly 99% of the repertoires. A TCS score was defined as the ratio between F50 (clonal expansion) and ExV (chaos), using BLOSUM62-based TCRdist between CDR3 peptides within each V-J. Welch's t-statistics and random forest reduced roughly 500 V-J features to about 12, which were used in a naive Bayes classifier (R e1071). TCRdb reworked the public reads: Q25 trimming with fastp, MiXCR clone assembly, productive beta chains retained. For every CDR3 protein sequence, its rows merge into one entry that carries the most common genes and DNA. TCRdb, rather than the study authors, made the V and J calls. The sample table contains approximately 600,000 distinct CDR3 sequences; only one count was recorded for approximately 15% of them. The biggest ten clones account for 5% to 7% of the sample.

This clonotype was found many times. What this receptor recognizes is not known. Base qualities are not at hand, and no much larger clone is one base apart. Via the germline V gene, CDR1 is SGHTA and CDR2 FQGNSA. The CDR3, from cysteine to phenylalanine, totals 14 residues. Only the CDR3 region is kept as DNA, spanning 42 bases read in frame from base 1. The V end gives up 4 bases and the J end 3 bases, leaving 3 bases in the junction not matched to a gene. This sequence was found in a woman in her 30s with Graves' hyperthyroidism that later progressed to Graves' ophthalmopathy. What was sequenced was blood. The rearranged chain carries TRBV7-2 and TRBJ2-7, with 10 junctional bases fitting TRBD2. The sequenced DNA is TGTGCCAGCAGCTCAATAGCGGGAGGCTACGAGCAGTACTTC. Its protein product is CASSSIAGGYEQYF.